This T cell receptor beta chain was identified during a study of PD-L1 blockade in urothelial cancer. Study information: About 85% of the roughly 29 patients were men whose urothelial cancer was bladder-origin. Blood gave a median approximately 130,000 T cells.

CDR3 length: 15 residues. Germline V gives CDR1 LGHNA, CDR2 YNFKEQ. Trimming shortened V by 2 bases and J by 7 bases, and 14 bases separated the two germline ends. Measured with immunoSEQ multiplex PCR; TCRdb has only the in-frame clones, and not every one. The table shows over 40,000 clones, with 85% occurring only once. Time point defined: peripheral blood 6 weeks after treatment start. Urothelial carcinoma affected the patients, and it was locally advanced or metastatic. The sequence was obtained from a man between 65 and 85 years old with urothelial cancer. The specimen comprised PBMCs, sampled around atezolizumab (anti-PD-L1) treatment. The chain employs TRBV4-2 and TRBJ1-4, with D possibly being TRBD1 (6 bases). Here the CDR3 reads CASSQFAGEGEKLFF. The CDR3 nucleotides read TGTGCCAGCAGCCAATTTGCAGGGGAGGGTGAAAAACTGTTTTTT.